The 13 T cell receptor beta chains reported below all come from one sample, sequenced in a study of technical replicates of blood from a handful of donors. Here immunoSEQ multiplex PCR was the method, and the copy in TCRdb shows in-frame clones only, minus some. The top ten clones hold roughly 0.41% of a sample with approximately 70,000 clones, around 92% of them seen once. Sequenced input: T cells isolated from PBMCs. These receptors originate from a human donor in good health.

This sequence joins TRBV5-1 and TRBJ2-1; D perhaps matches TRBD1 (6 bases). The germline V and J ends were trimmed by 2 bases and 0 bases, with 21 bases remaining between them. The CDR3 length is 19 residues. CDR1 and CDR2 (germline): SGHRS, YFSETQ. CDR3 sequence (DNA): TGCGCCAGCAGCTTCTCCCGGGACACAAGTATGGGCTCCTACAATGAGCAGTTCTTC. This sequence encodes CASSFSRDTSMGSYNEQFF.

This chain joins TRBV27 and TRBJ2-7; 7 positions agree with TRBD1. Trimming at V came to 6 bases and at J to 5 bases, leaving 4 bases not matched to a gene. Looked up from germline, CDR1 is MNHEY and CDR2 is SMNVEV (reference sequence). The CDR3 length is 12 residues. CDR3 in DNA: TGTGCCAGCAGGAGGCAGGGGGACGAGCAGTACTTC. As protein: CASRRQGDEQYF.

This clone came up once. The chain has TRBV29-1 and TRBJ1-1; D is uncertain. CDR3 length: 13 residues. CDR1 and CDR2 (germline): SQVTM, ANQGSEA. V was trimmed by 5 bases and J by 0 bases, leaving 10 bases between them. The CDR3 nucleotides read TGCAGCGTTTCCGGTCGAATGAACACTGAAGCTTTCTTT. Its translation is CSVSGRMNTEAFF. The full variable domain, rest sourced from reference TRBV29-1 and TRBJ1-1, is SAVISQKPSRDICQRGTSLTIQCQVDSQVTMMFWYRQQPGQSLTLIATANQGSEATYESGFVIDKFPISRPNLTFSTLTVSNMSPEDSSIYLCSVSGRMNTEAFFGQGTRLTVV.

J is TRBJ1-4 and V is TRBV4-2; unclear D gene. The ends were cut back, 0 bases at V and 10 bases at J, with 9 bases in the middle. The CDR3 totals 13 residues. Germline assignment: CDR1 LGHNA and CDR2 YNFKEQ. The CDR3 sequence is CASSQDGLRKLFF. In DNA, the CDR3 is TGTGCCAGCAGCCAAGACGGACTCAGAAAACTGTTTTTT.

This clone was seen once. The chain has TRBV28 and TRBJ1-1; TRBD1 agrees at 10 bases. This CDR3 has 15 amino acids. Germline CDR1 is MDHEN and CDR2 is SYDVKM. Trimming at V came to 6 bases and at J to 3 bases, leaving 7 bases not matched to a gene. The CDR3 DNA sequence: TGTGCCAGCAGCTACCCCGGGACAGGGGACACTGAAGCTTTCTTT. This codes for CASSYPGTGDTEAFF.

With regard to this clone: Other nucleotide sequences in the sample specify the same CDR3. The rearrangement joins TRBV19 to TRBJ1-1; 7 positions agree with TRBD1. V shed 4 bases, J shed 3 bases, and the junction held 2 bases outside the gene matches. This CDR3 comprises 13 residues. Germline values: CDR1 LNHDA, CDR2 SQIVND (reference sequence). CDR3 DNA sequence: TGTGCCAGTAGTACTACAGGGGACACTGAAGCTTTCTTT. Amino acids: CASSTTGDTEAFF.

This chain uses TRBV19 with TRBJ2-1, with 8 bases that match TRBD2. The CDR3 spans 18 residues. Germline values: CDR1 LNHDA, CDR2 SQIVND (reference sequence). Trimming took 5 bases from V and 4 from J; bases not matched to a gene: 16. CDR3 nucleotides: TGTGCCAGTAGTGGTGTCGGGAGGGCCATCGACCCTTACAATGAGCAGTTCTTC. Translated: CASSGVGRAIDPYNEQFF.

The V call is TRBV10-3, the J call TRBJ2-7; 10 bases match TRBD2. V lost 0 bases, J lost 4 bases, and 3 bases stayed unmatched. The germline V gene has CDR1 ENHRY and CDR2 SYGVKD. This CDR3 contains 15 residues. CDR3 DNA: TGTGCCATCAGTGAGTCAGGACTAGCGGATTACGAGCAGTACTTC. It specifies CAISESGLADYEQYF.

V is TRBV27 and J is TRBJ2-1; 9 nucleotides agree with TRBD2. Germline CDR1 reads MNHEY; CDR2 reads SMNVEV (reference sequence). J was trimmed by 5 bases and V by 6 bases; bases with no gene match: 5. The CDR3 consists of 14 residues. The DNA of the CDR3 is TGTGCCAGCAGGATAGCGGGGGTACACAATGAGCAGTTCTTC. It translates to CASRIAGVHNEQFF.

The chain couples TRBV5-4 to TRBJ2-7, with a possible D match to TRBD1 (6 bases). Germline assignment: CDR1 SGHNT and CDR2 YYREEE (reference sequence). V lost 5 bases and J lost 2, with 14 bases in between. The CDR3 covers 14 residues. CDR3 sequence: CASRDGTFAYEQYF. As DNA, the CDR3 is TGTGCCAGCAGAGATGGGACATTTGCCTACGAGCAGTACTTC.

The CDR3 DNA is TGCAGCGTTGATTATAGGGACAGGGGACTCTATGGCTACACCTTC. The encoded protein is CSVDYRDRGLYGYTF. The V call is TRBV29-1, the J call TRBJ1-2; 10 bases map to TRBD1. V gave up 3 bases and J gave up 4 bases; unmatched junction bases: 8. CDR3 length: 15 amino acids. CDR1 SQVTM and CDR2 ANQGSEA come from the germline V gene.

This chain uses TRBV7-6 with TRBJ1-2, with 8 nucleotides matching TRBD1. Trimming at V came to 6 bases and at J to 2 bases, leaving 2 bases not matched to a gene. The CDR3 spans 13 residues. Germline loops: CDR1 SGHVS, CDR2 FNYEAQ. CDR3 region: CASSGDRNYGYTF. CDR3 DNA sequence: TGTGCCAGCAGTGGGGACAGGAACTATGGCTACACCTTC.

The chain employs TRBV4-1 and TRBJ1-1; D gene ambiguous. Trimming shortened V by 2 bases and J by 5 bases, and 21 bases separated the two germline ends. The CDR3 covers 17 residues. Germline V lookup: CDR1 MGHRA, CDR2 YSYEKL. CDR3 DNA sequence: TGCGCCAGCAGCCAAAACCCCGACTCATTCGGTCGGACTGAAGCTTTCTTT. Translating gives CASSQNPDSFGRTEAFF.